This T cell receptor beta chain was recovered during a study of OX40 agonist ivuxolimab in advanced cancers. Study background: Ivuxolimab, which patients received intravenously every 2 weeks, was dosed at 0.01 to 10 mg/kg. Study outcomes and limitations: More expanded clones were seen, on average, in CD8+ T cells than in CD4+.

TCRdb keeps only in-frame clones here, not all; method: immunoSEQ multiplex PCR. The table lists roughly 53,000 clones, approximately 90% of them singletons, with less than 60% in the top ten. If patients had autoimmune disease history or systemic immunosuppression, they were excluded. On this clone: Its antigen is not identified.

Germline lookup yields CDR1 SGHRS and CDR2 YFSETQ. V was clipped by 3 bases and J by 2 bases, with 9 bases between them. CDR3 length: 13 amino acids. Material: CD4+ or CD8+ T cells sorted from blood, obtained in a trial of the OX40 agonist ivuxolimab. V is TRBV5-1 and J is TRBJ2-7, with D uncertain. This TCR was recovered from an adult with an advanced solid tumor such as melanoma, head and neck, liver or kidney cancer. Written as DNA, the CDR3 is TGCGCCAGCAGCTCGGACCCTGCCTACGAGCAGTACTTC. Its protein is CASSSDPAYEQYF.